This TCR beta chain was sequenced for a study of cytotoxic CD8 clonotypes in ibrutinib-treated CLL. Study information: Across the patients, some ten were relapsed/refractory, roughly 15 treatment-naive and 17 to 18 IGHV unmutated. Study observations and caveats: Clonality rose at ibrutinib response and fell back toward baseline at progression.

Method: immunoSEQ multiplex PCR; TCRdb's copy keeps in-frame clones and lacks some. The sample lists a few hundred thousand clones, under 70% occurring once. Germline CDR1 is SGHAT and CDR2 is FQNNGV. The CDR3 extends over 13 amino acids. Trimming took off 5 bases at V and 11 bases at J, with 16 bases between the two ends. About this clone: Its antigen remains unidentified.

Source: PBMCs, taken after 36 months of ibrutinib treatment. This chain connects TRBV11-2 to TRBJ1-5, with TRBD1 as a possible D gene (5 bases). The sequence was obtained from a human donor with chronic lymphocytic leukemia. In DNA form, the CDR3 reads TGTGCCAGCAGCCAAGAATTAATGGGGGCCCAGCATTTT. Its translation is CASSQELMGAQHF.